The source of this TCR beta chain is a study of CD8+CD57+ T cells in acquired aplastic anemia. For the study at large: DNA recovered from sorted CD4+ and CD8+ cells had a mean of approximately 3 ug. Whole-study findings and limits: Between patients and controls, about 30 CD8+ CDR3 sequences were found in common.

Sequencing was done on patients that had shown CD8+CD57+ cell expansion by flow cytometry. Each patient carried a diagnosis of severe acquired aplastic anemia. Notes on this clonotype: Its specificity is unknown.

Using genomic DNA as the template, TCR beta VDJ and CDR3 profiling was carried out. TCRdb fed the reads into MiXCR, producing one record per CDR3 protein. Of some 200,000 distinct CDR3 sequences in the sample, 48% were seen once. Germline V gene sequence: CDR1 KGHDR, CDR2 SFDVKD. V shed 4 bases and J 3 bases; nucleotides not matched to a gene: 7. CDR3 length: 15 amino acids. Source material: sorted CD4+, CD8+, or CD8+CD57+ T cells (not recorded which) from PBMCs. The chain couples TRBV24-1 to TRBJ2-5; 7 bases match TRBD2. The TCR was taken from a human donor with aplastic anemia. The CDR3: CATSDSTSRKETQYF. The CDR3 nucleotides are TGTGCCACCAGTGACTCGACTAGCCGAAAAGAGACCCAGTACTTC.